This T cell receptor beta chain was found in a study of T cells in localized non-small cell lung cancer. Study results and caveats: Median detection of top 100 tumor clones in adjacent lung was about 60 clones.

A remark on this clone: Antigen: not known.

Trimming took 5 bases from V and 4 from J, leaving 18 bases between them. The CDR3 loop spans 16 amino acids. Per germline, CDR1 LNHNV and CDR2 YYDKDF (reference sequence). Generated by immunoSEQ multiplex PCR, the TCRdb table keeps only in-frame clones and is missing some. The table records 25,000 to 30,000 clones, 80% to 95% of them present only once. The chain has TRBV15 and TRBJ1-3; D is ambiguous. The specimen was peripheral blood, collected before any cancer treatment. This receptor was taken from a female donor older than 55 with stage I lung adenocarcinoma. CDR3: CATSPARRAVGNTIYF. CDR3 bases: TGTGCCACCAGCCCAGCTAGACGGGCAGTAGGAAACACCATATATTTT.